This T cell receptor (beta chain) was recovered during a study of T cells in localized non-small cell lung cancer. This CDR3 contains 13 residues. The ends lost 6 bases at V and 4 bases at J; junction bases unmatched: 3. Looked up from germline, CDR1 is MNHEY and CDR2 is SMNVEV (reference sequence). Produced via immunoSEQ multiplex PCR; TCRdb's table is partial and in-frame only. The sample lists 70,000 to 100,000 clones, more than 75% seen once, with about a tenth in the top ten. The sequencing used peripheral blood, collected before any cancer treatment. The sequence was obtained from a female donor over 55 with stage I lung adenocarcinoma. The rearrangement joins TRBV27 to TRBJ1-3; 7 bases align to TRBD1. The CDR3 reads CASRQTGGNTIYF. The CDR3 DNA is TGTGCCAGCAGGCAGACAGGGGGAAACACCATATATTTT.